This T cell receptor beta chain originates from a study of T-cell reconstitution after alpha-beta-depleted transplantation in children. This clonotype was observed at least ten times. Preparation of the TCRbeta library was carried out with unique molecular identifiers. TCRdb ran MiXCR on the PCR reads and lists one entry per CDR3 protein. The data show under 450,000 distinct CDR3 sequences, 13% seen once. CDR3 length: 12 amino acids. Trimming took 1 base from V and 10 from J, leaving 10 bases between them. In germline, CDR1 is SEHNR, CDR2 FQNEAQ (reference sequence). V usage is TRBV7-9 and J usage is TRBJ1-1; tentatively, D is TRBD1 (5 bases). Specimen: PBMCs, collected from the stem cell graft. This clonotype originated in a human donor who donated a stem cell graft to a child with Fanconi anemia. CDR3 protein: CASSLEGDIAFF. In nucleotides, the CDR3 is TGTGCCAGCAGCTTAGAAGGGGATATAGCTTTCTTT.